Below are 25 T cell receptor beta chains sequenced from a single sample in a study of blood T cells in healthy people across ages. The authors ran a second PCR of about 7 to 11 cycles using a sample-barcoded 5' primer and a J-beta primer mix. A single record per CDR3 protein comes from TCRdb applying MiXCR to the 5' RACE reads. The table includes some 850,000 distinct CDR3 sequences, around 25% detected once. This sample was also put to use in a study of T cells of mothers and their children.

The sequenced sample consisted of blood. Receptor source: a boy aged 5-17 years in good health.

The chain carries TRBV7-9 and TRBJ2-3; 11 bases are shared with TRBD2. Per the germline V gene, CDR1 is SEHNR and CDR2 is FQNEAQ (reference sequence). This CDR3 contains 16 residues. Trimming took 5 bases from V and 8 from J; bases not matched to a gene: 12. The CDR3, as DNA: TGTGCCAGCAGCAGACTAGCGGGGACCGTCGGGAGTACGCAGTATTTT. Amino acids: CASSRLAGTVGSTQYF.

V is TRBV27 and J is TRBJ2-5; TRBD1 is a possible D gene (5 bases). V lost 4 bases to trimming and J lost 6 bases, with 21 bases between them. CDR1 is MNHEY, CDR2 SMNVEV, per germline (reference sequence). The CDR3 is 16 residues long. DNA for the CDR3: TGTGCCAGCAGTTCCCCTCTCACCACAGGATGGAAGACCCAGTACTTC. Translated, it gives CASSSPLTTGWKTQYF.

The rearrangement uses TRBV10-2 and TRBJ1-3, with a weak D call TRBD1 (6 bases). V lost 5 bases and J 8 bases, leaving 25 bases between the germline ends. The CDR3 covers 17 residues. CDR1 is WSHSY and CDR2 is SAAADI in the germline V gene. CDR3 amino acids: CASSQESGAVRRDTIYF. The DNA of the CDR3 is TGCGCCAGCAGTCAGGAGTCAGGGGCAGTTCGCCGGGACACCATATATTTT.

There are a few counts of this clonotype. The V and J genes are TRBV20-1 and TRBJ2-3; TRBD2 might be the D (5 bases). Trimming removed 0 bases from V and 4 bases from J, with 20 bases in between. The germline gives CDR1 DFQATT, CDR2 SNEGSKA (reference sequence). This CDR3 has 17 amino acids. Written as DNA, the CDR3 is TGCAGTGCTAGAGATACGGCTAGCCATATACCCCCAGATACGCAGTATTTT. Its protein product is CSARDTASHIPPDTQYF.

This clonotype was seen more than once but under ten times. This CDR3 reads CASSQDGWTKNYNEQFF. The CDR3 DNA reads as TGTGCCAGCAGCCAAGATGGGTGGACTAAAAATTACAATGAGCAGTTCTTC. V and J are TRBV3-1 and TRBJ2-7, with D perhaps TRBD2 (6 bases). The tail of the sequence fits TRBJ2-1 better, so the J call may be wrong. The CDR3 is 17 amino acids. Germline V lookup: CDR1 LGHDT, CDR2 YNNKEL (reference sequence).

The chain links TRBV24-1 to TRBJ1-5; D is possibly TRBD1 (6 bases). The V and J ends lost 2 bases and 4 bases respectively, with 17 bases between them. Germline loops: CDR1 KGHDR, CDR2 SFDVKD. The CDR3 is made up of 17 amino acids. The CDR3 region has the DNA TGTGCCACCAGTGATTCTGAGGGGGGCGAGGAGAATCAGCCCCAGCATTTT. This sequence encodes CATSDSEGGEENQPQHF.

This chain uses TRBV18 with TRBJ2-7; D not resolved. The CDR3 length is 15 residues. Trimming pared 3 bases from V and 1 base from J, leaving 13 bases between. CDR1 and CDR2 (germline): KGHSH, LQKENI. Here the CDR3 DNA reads TGTGCCAGCTCACCTTACAGACACATATCCTACGAGCAGTACTTC. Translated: CASSPYRHISYEQYF.

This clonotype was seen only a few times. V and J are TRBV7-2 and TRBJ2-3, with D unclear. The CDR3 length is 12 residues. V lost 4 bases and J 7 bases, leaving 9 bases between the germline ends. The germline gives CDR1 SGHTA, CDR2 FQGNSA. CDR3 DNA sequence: TGTGCCAGCAGCTCAGAGGTGTATACGCAGTATTTT. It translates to CASSSEVYTQYF.

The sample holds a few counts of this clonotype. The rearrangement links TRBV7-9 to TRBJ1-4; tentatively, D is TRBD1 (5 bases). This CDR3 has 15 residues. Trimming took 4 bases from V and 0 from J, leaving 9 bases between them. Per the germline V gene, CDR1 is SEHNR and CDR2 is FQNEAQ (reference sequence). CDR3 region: CASSWGTSTNEKLFF. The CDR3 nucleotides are TGTGCCAGCAGCTGGGGGACTTCAACTAATGAAAAACTGTTTTTT.

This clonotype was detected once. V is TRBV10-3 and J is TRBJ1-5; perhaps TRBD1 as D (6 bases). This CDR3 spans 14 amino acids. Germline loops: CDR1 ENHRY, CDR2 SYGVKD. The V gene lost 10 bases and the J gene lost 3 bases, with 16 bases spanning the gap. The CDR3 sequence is CATGVQGPNQPQHF. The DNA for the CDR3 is TGTGCCACCGGCGTACAGGGACCCAATCAGCCCCAGCATTTT.

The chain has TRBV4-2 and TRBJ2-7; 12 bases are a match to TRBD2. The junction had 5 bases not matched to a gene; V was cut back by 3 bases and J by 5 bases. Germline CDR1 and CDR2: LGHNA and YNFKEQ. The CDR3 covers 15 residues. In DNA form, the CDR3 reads TGTGCCAGCAGCCAGCTAGCGGGAGGGAAGCACGAGCAGTACTTC. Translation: CASSQLAGGKHEQYF.

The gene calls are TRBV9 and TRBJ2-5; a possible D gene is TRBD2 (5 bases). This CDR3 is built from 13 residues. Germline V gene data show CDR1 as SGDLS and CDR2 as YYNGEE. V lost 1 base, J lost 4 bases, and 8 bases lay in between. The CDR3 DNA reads TGTGCCAGCAGCGTATATGAGGGAGAGACCCAGTACTTC. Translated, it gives CASSVYEGETQYF.

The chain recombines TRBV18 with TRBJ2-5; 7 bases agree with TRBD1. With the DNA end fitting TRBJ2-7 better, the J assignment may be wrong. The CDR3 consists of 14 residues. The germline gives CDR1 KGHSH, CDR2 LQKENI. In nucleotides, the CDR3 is TGTGCCAGCTCACGGGGTACAGGGGTCTACGAGCAGTACTTC. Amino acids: CASSRGTGVYEQYF.

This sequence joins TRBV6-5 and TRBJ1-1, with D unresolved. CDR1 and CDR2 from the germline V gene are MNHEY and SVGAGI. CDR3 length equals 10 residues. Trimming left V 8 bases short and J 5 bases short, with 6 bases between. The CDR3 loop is CASGWTEAFF. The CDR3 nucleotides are TGTGCCAGCGGTTGGACTGAAGCTTTCTTT.

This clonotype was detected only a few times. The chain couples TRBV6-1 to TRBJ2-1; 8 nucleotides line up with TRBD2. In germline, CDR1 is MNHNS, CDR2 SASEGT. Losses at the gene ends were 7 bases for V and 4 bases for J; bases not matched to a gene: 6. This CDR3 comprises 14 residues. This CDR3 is CASTRGGEYNEQFF. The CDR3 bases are TGTGCCAGCACCCGGGGGGGTGAATACAATGAGCAGTTCTTC.

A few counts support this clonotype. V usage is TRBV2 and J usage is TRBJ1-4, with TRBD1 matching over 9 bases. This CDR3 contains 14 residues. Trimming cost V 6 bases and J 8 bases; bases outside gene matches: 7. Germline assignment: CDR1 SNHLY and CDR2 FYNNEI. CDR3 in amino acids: CASRGQGVKEKLFF. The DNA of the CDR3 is TGTGCCAGCAGGGGACAGGGCGTGAAGGAAAAACTGTTTTTT.

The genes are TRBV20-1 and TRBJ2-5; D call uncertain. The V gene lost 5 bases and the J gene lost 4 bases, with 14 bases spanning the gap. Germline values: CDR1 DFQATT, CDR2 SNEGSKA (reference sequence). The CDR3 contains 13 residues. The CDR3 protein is CSAQSPQPETQYF. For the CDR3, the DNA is TGCAGTGCTCAGAGCCCCCAGCCAGAGACCCAGTACTTC.

The CDR3 nucleotides are TGTGCCAGCAGTTTTCTCCAGCGCGAAGAGACCCAGTACTTC. Translation: CASSFLQREETQYF. The chain is built from TRBV12-3 or TRBV12-4 and TRBJ2-5; the D is unclear. Trimming shortened V by 3 bases and J by 3 bases, and 11 bases separated the two germline ends. The CDR3 contains 14 residues.

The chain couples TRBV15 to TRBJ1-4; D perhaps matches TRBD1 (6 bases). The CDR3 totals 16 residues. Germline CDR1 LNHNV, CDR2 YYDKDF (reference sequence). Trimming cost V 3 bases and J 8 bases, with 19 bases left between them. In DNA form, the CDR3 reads TGTGCCACCAGCAGTTCCACAGGGTTCAAGAACGAAAAACTGTTTTTT. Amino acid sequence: CATSSSTGFKNEKLFF.

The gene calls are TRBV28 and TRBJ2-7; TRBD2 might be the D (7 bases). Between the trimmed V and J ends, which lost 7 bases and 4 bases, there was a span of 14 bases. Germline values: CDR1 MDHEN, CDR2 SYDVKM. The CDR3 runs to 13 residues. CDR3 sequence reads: CASTPAGAYEQYF. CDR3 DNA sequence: TGTGCCAGCACCCCCGCGGGGGCGTACGAGCAGTACTTC.

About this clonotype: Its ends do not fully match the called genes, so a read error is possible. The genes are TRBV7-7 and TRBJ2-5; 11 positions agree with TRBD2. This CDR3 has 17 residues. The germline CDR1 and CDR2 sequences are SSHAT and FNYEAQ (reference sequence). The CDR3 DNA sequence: TGTGCTAGCAGCCTGTCACTAGCGGGGGAGGGCCAAGAGACCCAGTACTTC. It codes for CASSLSLAGEGQETQYF.

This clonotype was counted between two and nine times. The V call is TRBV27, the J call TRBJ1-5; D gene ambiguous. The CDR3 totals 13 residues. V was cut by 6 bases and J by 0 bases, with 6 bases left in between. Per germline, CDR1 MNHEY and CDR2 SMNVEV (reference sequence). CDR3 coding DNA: TGTGCCAGCAGCGGTTATAGCAATCAGCCCCAGCATTTT. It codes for CASSGYSNQPQHF.

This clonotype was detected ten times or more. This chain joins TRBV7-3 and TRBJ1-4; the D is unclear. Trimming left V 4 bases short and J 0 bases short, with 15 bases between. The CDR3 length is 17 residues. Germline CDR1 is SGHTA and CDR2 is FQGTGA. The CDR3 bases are TGTGCCAGCAGCTCATTAGGACGGAGTGCAACTAATGAAAAACTGTTTTTT. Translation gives CASSSLGRSATNEKLFF. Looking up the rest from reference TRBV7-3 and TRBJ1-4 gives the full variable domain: GAGVSQTPSNKVTEKGKYVELRCDPISGHTALYWYRQSLGQGPEFLIYFQGTGAADDSGLPNDRFFAVRPEGSVSTLKIQRTERGDSAVYLCASSSLGRSATNEKLFFGSGTQLSVL.

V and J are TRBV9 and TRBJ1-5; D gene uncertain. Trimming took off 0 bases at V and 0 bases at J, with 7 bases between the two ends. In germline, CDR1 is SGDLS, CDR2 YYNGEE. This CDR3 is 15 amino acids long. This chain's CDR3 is CASSVEGDSNQPQHF. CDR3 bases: TGTGCCAGCAGCGTAGAGGGAGATAGCAATCAGCCCCAGCATTTT.

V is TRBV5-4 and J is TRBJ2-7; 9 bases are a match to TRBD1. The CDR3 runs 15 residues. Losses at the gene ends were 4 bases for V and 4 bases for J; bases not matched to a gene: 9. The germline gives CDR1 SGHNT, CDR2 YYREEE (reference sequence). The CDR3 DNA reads TGTGCCAGCAGCACGCCGGACAGGGGAGGGTACGAGCAGTACTTC. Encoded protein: CASSTPDRGGYEQYF.